This TCR beta chain was sequenced in a study of blood T cells in healthy people across ages. Every participating donor contributed around 9.5 milliliters of peripheral blood through a draw. Isolated PBMCs totaled at least 7 million in each sample. The CDR3 runs to 13 residues. CDR1 is LNHDA, CDR2 SQIVND, per germline (reference sequence). V lost 4 bases, J lost 6 bases, and 11 bases lay in between. Using a J-beta primer mix together with a sample-barcoded 5' primer, a second PCR was run for about 6 to 11 cycles. TCRdb ran MiXCR on the 5' RACE reads and lists one entry per CDR3 protein. The data hold 910,000 or so distinct CDR3 sequences, with roughly 51% observed a single time.

The sequence was obtained from a woman aged 55-70 years in good health. Sequenced input: blood. The V and J genes are TRBV19 and TRBJ2-3; tentative D call: TRBD1 (5 bases). The CDR3 sequence is CASSTDSEDTQYF. In DNA, the CDR3 is TGTGCCAGTAGTACAGACAGTGAGGATACGCAGTATTTT.